This TCR beta chain was recovered during a study of T cells in Graves' hyperthyroidism and ophthalmopathy. Study-level points and caveats: A 13 V-J model separated ophthalmopathy from stable hyperthyroidism.

Regions amplified from RNA transcripts were the TCR beta CDR3 regions. TCR CDR3 regions were first amplified by RT-PCR with HTBI primers. TCRdb recomputed calls from the multiplex PCR reads with MiXCR, one row per CDR3 protein. The table records a few hundred thousand distinct CDR3 sequences, around 14% of them present only once. This clonotype was detected a few times. Its antigen is still unknown. Sequencing was performed on blood. The clonotype was recovered from a woman aged 30 to 39 with Graves' hyperthyroidism that later progressed to Graves' ophthalmopathy.

CDR3 in DNA: TGCGCCAGCAGAGGGGGGGGCCCAAGCTCCTACAATGAGCAGTTCTTC. Amino acids: CASRGGGPSSYNEQFF. The chain combines TRBV10-1 with TRBJ2-1, with a possible D match to TRBD2 (7 bases). Germline-derived CDR1 and CDR2 are WNHNN and SYGVQD (reference sequence). V was cut by 6 bases and J by 0 bases, with 15 bases left in between. The CDR3 is made up of 16 amino acids.